One sample yielded the 16 T cell receptor beta chains listed below, sequenced in a study of blood T cells in healthy people across ages. Primers used in a second PCR of roughly 6 to 12 cycles were a sample-barcoded 5' primer and a J-beta primer mix. TCRdb fed the 5' RACE reads into MiXCR, producing one record per CDR3 protein. The sample includes roughly 1,500,000 distinct CDR3 sequences, about 40% of them seen just once. Sequencing was carried out using blood. The receptors were sampled from a woman aged 18-29 years in good health.

The chain uses TRBV20-1 and TRBJ1-5; D unclear. The CDR3 length is 15 residues. The ends were cut back, 0 bases at V and 5 bases at J, with 14 bases in the middle. CDR1 and CDR2 (germline): DFQATT, SNEGSKA (reference sequence). CDR3 nucleotides: TGCAGTGCTAGAGACAGGCCTTGGGATTATCAGCCCCAGCATTTT. This encodes CSARDRPWDYQPQHF.

V gene TRBV7-9 combines with J gene TRBJ2-7; a weak D match, TRBD1 (6 bases). CDR1 SEHNR and CDR2 FQNEAQ come from the germline V gene (reference sequence). There are 19 residues in the CDR3. Trimming left V 4 bases short and J 1 base short, with 26 bases between. CDR3 region: CASSSPFGRGFRRSYEQYF. The CDR3 DNA sequence: TGTGCCAGCAGCTCGCCCTTTGGCAGGGGTTTTCGGAGGTCCTACGAGCAGTACTTC.

The chain carries TRBV20-1 and TRBJ2-1; 7 bases match TRBD1. There are 17 residues in the CDR3. Germline lookup yields CDR1 DFQATT and CDR2 SNEGSKA (reference sequence). The junction had 20 bases not matched to a gene; V was cut back by 5 bases and J by 7 bases. The DNA of the CDR3 is TGCAGTGCTCCCAGGGGGATCTATACTTTGAGGCGGAATGAGCAGTTCTTC. Its protein is CSAPRGIYTLRRNEQFF.

The V gene is TRBV6-6, the J gene TRBJ2-5, with 9 positions matching TRBD1. CDR1 MNHNY and CDR2 SVGAGI come from the germline V gene (reference sequence). The CDR3 consists of 17 residues. With V trimmed by 1 base and J by 11 bases, 17 bases remained unmatched. CDR3: CASSYLARQGGSEEQYF. The CDR3 DNA reads TGTGCCAGCAGTTACTTGGCCCGACAGGGGGGGTCTGAGGAGCAGTACTTC.

This clonotype was seen more than once but under ten times. The rearrangement joins TRBV20-1 to TRBJ2-5; D might be TRBD2 (7 bases). Germline loops: CDR1 DFQATT, CDR2 SNEGSKA (reference sequence). The CDR3 has 15 residues. V dropped 0 bases and J dropped 2 bases, with 13 bases sitting between them. The CDR3 sequence is CSAREGGGLQETQYF. CDR3 nucleotides: TGCAGTGCTAGAGAGGGAGGGGGTCTACAAGAGACCCAGTACTTC.

This clonotype was seen more than once but under ten times. The germline gene is not matched at one end of the junction; a read error may be the cause. J is TRBJ1-1 and V is TRBV4-2, with D uncertain. Germline-derived CDR1 and CDR2 are LGHNA and YNFKEQ. The CDR3 has 16 residues. CDR3 in amino acids: CASSQDGWQLNTEAFF. CDR3 nucleotide sequence: TGTGCCAGCAGCCAAGACGGGTGGCAGTTGAACACTGAGGCTTTCTTT.

This clonotype has a handful of counts. The CDR3 bases are TGCAGCGTTTACGGACAGGAAGGCGAGCAGTACTTC. Translation: CSVYGQEGEQYF. V is TRBV29-1 and J is TRBJ2-7, with 7 positions matching TRBD1. CDR1 is SQVTM, CDR2 ANQGSEA, per germline. The CDR3 is made up of 12 amino acids. The V segment lost 5 bases and the J segment 6 bases; nucleotides outside the gene matches: 7.

The J gene is TRBJ2-7, the V gene TRBV6-2 or TRBV6-3; 8 bases are shared with TRBD2. Germline V lookup: CDR1 MNHEY, CDR2 SVGEGT. J gave up 3 bases and V 4 bases, and 5 bases lay outside the gene matches. This CDR3 spans 14 amino acids. CDR3: CASSSGLEIYEQYF. Written as DNA, the CDR3 is TGTGCCAGCAGTTCGGGACTAGAAATCTACGAGCAGTACTTC.

There are a few counts of this clonotype. A much more abundant neighbour one base away suggests this may be a read error. V and J are TRBV6-5 and TRBJ1-2; D is possibly TRBD1 (5 bases). The V gene lost 2 bases and the J gene lost 2 bases, with 9 bases spanning the gap. This CDR3 has 14 residues. Germline V lookup: CDR1 MNHEY, CDR2 SVGAGI. This chain's CDR3 is CASSYAAGNYGYTF. CDR3 DNA sequence: TGTGCCAGCAGTTACGCTGCAGGGAACTATGGCTACACCTTC.

This clonotype was counted between two and nine times. The V gene is TRBV6-1, the J gene TRBJ1-2; possibly TRBD1 for D (6 bases). Germline V lookup: CDR1 MNHNS, CDR2 SASEGT. V dropped 6 bases and J dropped 5 bases, with 13 bases sitting between them. The CDR3 contains 13 residues. The DNA for the CDR3 is TGTGCCAGCAGGACAGGAGGACAGTATGGCTACACCTTC. As protein: CASRTGGQYGYTF.

V and J are TRBV12-5 and TRBJ2-3, with TRBD2 identical over 8 bases. The J segment lost 0 bases and the V segment lost 1 base, leaving 21 bases of the junction unmatched. This CDR3 comprises 22 residues. The germline gives CDR1 LGHNT, CDR2 FRNRAP. The CDR3, as DNA: TGTGCTAGTGGTTTGGAGACTCGGAAGGTAGCGGGACTGATTACTAGCACAGATACGCAGTATTTT. Protein product: CASGLETRKVAGLITSTDTQYF.

The V gene is TRBV2, the J gene TRBJ1-2; weak D call: TRBD1 (6 bases). CDR3 size: 13 residues. Germline V gene sequence: CDR1 SNHLY, CDR2 FYNNEI. V dropped 10 bases and J dropped 6 bases, with 18 bases sitting between them. The CDR3 DNA is TGTGCCACCAAGAGGGGGGGCTCCGATGGCTACACCTTC. As protein: CATKRGGSDGYTF. Together with reference TRBV2 and TRBJ1-2, the CDR3 gives the full variable domain: EPEVTQTPSHQVTQMGQEVILRCVPISNHLYFYWYRQILGQKVEFLVSFYNNEISEKSEIFDDQFSVERPDGSNFTLKIRSTKLEDSAMYFCATKRGGSDGYTFGSGTRLTVV.

The chain carries TRBV6-1 and TRBJ2-3; 10 bases line up with TRBD1. The CDR3 has 17 amino acids. Per the germline V gene, CDR1 is MNHNS and CDR2 is SASEGT. V lost 4 bases and J lost 3; bases outside the gene matches: 10. The CDR3, as DNA: TGTGCCAGCAGTGGTTTACCGGGACAGGGGTCGACAGATACGCAGTATTTT. It specifies CASSGLPGQGSTDTQYF.

This clonotype showed up just a few times. V usage is TRBV12-3 or TRBV12-4 and J usage is TRBJ2-1; TRBD2 is a possible D gene (5 bases). Trimming shortened V by 2 bases and J by 4 bases, and 12 bases separated the two germline ends. CDR3 length: 15 amino acids. The CDR3 DNA is TGTGCCAGCAGTTTAACCCTTGGACTGTACAATGAGCAGTTCTTC. It encodes CASSLTLGLYNEQFF.

The rearrangement joins TRBV12-3 or TRBV12-4 to TRBJ1-5; unclear D gene. Trimming left V 3 bases short and J 6 bases short, with 9 bases between. This CDR3 comprises 13 residues. The DNA for the CDR3 is TGTGCCAGCAGTTTCACGGGCATTCAGCCCCAGCATTTT. Protein: CASSFTGIQPQHF.

This clonotype appeared a few times. The gene calls are TRBV29-1 and TRBJ1-1; D gene unclear. Trimming removed 3 bases at V and 4 bases at J, with 15 bases between. Germline V gene data show CDR1 as SQVTM and CDR2 as ANQGSEA. This CDR3 is built from 14 residues. CDR3 protein: CSVEGLVLATEAFF. The CDR3 DNA reads TGCAGCGTTGAGGGGTTGGTCCTGGCCACTGAAGCTTTCTTT.